This TCR beta chain was captured in a study of blood T cell repertoires in COVID-19. About the study: Samples taken during acute and convalescent COVID-19 were collected in the United States, Italy and Spain.

Only one count was recorded for this clone. The CDR3 contains 14 residues. In germline, CDR1 is SEHNR, CDR2 FQNEAQ (reference sequence). V was trimmed by 7 bases and J by 0 bases, leaving 12 bases between them. Per the original data handling: Estimated nucleated cell counts came from reference gene primer amplification. Repertoires were generated with immunoSEQ multiplex PCR, while TCRdb's copy carries only in-frame clones and drops some. V, J and clone size were drawn from that table, and D and trimming were deduced from the DNA. Of approximately 340,000 clones listed, more than 70% are singletons. This receptor was obtained from a man aged 30 to 39 with active or convalescent COVID-19. The chain is built from TRBV7-9 and TRBJ1-1; possible D gene TRBD1, 6 bases. Source material: peripheral blood. DNA of the CDR3: TGTGCCAGCAACGCACAGGGATTGAACACTGAAGCTTTCTTT. Its protein product is CASNAQGLNTEAFF.